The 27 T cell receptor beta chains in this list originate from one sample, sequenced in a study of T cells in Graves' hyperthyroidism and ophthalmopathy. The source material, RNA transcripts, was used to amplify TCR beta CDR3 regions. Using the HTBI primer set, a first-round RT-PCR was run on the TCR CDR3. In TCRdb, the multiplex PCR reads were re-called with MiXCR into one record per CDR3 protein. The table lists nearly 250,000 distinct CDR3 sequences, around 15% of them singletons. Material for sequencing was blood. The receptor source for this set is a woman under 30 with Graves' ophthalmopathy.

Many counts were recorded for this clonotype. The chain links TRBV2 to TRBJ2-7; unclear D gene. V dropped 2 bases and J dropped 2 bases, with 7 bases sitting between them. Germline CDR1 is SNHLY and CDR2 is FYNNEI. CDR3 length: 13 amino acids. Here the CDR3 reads CASSERLPYEQYF. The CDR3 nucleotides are TGTGCCAGCAGTGAAAGGCTACCCTACGAGCAGTACTTC.

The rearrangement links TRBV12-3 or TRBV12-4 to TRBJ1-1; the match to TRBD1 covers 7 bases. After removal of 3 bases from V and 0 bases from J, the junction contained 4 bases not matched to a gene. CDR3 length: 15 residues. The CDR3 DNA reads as TGTGCCAGCAGTTTGGACAGGCCGATGAACACTGAAGCTTTCTTT. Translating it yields CASSLDRPMNTEAFF.

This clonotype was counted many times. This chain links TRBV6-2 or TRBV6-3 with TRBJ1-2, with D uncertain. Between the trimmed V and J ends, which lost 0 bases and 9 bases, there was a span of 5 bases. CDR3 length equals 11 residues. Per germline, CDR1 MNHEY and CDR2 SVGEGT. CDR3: CASSYSTRYTF. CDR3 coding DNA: TGTGCCAGCAGTTACTCGACCCGCTACACCTTC.

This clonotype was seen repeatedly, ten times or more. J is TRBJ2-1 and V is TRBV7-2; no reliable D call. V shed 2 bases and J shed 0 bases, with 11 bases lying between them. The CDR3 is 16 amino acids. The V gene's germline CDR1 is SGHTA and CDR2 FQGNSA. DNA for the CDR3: TGTGCCAGCAGCTTACTCGGCGGAAGCTCCTACAATGAGCAGTTCTTC. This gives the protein CASSLLGGSSYNEQFF.

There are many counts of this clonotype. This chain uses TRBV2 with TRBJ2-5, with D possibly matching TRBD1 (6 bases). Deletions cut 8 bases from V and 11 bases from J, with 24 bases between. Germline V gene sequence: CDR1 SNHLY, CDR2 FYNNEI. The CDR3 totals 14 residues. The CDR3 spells CASFGVVGRGQQYF. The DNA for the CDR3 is TGTGCCAGCTTCGGGGTGGTGGGCAGGGGTCAACAGTACTTC.

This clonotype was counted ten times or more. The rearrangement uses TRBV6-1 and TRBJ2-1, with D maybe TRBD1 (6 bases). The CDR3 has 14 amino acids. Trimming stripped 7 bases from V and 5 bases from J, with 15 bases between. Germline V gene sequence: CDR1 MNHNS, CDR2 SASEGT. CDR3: CASTKGGSNNEQFF. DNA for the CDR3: TGTGCCAGCACTAAAGGGGGATCTAACAATGAGCAGTTCTTC.

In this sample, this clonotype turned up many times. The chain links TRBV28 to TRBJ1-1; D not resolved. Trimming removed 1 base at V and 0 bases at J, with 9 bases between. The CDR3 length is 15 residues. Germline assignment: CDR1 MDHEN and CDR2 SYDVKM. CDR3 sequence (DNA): TGTGCCAGCAGTTTATCCGGGAGCATGAACACTGAAGCTTTCTTT. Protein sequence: CASSLSGSMNTEAFF. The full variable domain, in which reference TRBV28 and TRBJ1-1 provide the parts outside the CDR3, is DVKVTQSSRYLVKRTGEKVFLECVQDMDHENMFWYRQDPGLGLRLIYFSYDVKMKEKGDIPEGYSVSREKKERFSLILESASTNQTSMYLCASSLSGSMNTEAFFGQGTRLTVV.

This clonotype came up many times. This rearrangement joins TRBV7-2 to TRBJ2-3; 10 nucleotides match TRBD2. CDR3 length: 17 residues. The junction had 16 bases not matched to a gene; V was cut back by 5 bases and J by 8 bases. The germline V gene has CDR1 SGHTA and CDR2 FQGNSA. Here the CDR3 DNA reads TGTGCCAGCAGCCGCCTCGGAACCAGCGGGAGGGCCGGTACGCAGTATTTT. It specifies CASSRLGTSGRAGTQYF.

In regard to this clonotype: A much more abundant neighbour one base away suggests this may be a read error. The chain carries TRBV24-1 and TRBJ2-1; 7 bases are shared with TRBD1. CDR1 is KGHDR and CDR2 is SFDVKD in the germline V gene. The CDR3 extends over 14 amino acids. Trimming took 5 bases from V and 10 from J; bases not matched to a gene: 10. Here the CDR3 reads CATSASHRGEEQFF. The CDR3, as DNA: TGTGCCACCAGTGCATCACACAGGGGCGAGGAGCAGTTCTTC.

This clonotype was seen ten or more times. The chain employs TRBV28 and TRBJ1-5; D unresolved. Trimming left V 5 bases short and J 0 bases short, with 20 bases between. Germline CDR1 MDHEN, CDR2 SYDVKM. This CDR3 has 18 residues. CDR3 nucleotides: TGTGCCAGCAGTATCGATTTTATTTGGGGTGATAGCAATCAGCCCCAGCATTTT. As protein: CASSIDFIWGDSNQPQHF. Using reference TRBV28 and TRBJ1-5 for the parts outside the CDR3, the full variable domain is DVKVTQSSRYLVKRTGEKVFLECVQDMDHENMFWYRQDPGLGLRLIYFSYDVKMKEKGDIPEGYSVSREKKERFSLILESASTNQTSMYLCASSIDFIWGDSNQPQHFGDGTRLSIL.

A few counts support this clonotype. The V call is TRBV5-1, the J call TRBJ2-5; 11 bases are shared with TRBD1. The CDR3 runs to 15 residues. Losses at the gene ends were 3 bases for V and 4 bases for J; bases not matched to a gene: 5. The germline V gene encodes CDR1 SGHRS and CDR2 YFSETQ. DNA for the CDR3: TGCGCCAGCAGCTCCGGGACAGGGGGGACAGAGACCCAGTACTTC. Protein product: CASSSGTGGTETQYF.

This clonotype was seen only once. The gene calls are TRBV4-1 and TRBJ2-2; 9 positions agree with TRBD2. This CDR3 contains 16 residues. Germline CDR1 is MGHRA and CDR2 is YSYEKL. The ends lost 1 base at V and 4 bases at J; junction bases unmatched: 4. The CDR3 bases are TGCGCCAGCAGCCAAGGTAGCGGGGGAAGCACCGGGGAGCTGTTTTTT. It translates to CASSQGSGGSTGELFF.

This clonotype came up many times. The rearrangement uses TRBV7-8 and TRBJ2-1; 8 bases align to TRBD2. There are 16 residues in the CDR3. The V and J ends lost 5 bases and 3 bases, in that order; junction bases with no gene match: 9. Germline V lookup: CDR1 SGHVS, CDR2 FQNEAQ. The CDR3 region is CASSDGGLELYNEQFF. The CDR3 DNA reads TGTGCCAGCAGCGACGGGGGACTAGAACTCTACAATGAGCAGTTCTTC.

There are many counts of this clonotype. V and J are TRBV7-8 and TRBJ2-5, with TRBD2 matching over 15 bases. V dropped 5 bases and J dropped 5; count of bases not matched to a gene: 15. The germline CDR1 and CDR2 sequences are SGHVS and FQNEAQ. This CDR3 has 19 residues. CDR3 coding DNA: TGTGCCAGCAGCCTGGGACTAGCGGGGGGCGCATTTTTATGGGAGACCCAGTACTTC. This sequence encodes CASSLGLAGGAFLWETQYF.

DNA for the CDR3: TGCAGCGTCTCCTACCCCGGGACTAGCGGGAGTATCAATGAGCAGTTCTTC. Translating gives CSVSYPGTSGSINEQFF. This chain links TRBV29-1 with TRBJ2-1; 14 nucleotides agree with TRBD2. The CDR3 is 17 residues long. V lost 6 bases to trimming and J lost 6 bases; unmatched junction nucleotides: 13. The germline V gene has CDR1 SQVTM and CDR2 ANQGSEA.

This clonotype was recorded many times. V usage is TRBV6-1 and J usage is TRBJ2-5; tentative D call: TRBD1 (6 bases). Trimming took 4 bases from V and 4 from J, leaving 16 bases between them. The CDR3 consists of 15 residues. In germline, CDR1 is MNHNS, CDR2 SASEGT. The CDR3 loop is CASSAPAGVGETQYF. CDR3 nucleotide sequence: TGTGCCAGCAGTGCACCGGCAGGGGTCGGAGAGACCCAGTACTTC.

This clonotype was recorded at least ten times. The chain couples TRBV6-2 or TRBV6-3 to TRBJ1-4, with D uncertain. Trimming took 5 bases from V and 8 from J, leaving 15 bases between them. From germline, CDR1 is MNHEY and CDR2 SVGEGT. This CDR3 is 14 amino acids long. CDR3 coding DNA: TGTGCCAGCAGTATTACGGATTTAGGAGAAAAACTGTTTTTT. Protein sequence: CASSITDLGEKLFF.

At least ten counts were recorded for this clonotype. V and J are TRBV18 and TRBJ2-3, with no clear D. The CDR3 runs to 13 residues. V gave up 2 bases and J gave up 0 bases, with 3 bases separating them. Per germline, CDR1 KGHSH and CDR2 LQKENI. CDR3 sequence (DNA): TGTGCCAGCTCACCAGGCAGCACAGATACGCAGTATTTT. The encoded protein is CASSPGSTDTQYF.

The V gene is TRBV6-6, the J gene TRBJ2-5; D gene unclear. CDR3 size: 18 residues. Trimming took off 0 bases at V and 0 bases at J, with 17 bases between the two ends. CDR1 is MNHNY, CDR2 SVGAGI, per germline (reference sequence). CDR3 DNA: TGTGCCAGCAGTTACTCGGATATAATTAGCTGGGACCAAGAGACCCAGTACTTC. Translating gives CASSYSDIISWDQETQYF.

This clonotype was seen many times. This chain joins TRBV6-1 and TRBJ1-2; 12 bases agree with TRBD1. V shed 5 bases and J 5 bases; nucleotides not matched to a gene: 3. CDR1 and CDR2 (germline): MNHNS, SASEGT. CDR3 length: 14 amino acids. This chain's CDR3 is CASSQGQGAYGYTF. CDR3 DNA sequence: TGTGCCAGCAGTCAGGGACAGGGGGCTTATGGCTACACCTTC.

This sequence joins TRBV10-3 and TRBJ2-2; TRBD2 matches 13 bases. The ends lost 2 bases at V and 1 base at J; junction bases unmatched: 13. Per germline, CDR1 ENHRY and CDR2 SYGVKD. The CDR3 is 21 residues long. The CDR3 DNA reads TGTGCCATCAGTGAGCCCCTTAGTCCGGGACTAGCGGGACTGAACACCGGGGAGCTGTTTTTT. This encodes CAISEPLSPGLAGLNTGELFF.

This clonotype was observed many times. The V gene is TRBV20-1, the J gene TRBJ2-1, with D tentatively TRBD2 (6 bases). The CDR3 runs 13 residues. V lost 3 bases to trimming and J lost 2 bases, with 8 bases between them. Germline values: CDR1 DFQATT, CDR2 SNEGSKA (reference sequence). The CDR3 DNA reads TGCAGTGCTAGGCGGGACCCCTACAATGAGCAGTTCTTC. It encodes CSARRDPYNEQFF.

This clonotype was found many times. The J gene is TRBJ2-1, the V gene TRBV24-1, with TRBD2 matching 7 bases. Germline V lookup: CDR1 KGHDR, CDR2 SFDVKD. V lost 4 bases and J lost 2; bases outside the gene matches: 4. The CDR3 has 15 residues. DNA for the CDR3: TGTGCCACCAGTGAGGGGAGGGAGGCCTACAATGAGCAGTTCTTC. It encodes CATSEGREAYNEQFF.

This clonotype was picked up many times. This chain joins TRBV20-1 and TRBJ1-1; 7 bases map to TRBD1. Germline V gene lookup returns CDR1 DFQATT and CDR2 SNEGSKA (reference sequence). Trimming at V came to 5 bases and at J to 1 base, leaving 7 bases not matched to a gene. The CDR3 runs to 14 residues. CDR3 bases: TGCAGTGCTCCGACAGGGATGGGGAACACTGAAGCTTTCTTT. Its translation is CSAPTGMGNTEAFF.

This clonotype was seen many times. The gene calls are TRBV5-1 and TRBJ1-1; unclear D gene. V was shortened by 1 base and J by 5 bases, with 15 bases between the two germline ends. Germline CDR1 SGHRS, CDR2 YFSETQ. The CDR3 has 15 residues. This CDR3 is CASSLYPDPGTEAFF. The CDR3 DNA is TGCGCCAGCAGCTTGTACCCGGACCCCGGGACTGAAGCTTTCTTT.

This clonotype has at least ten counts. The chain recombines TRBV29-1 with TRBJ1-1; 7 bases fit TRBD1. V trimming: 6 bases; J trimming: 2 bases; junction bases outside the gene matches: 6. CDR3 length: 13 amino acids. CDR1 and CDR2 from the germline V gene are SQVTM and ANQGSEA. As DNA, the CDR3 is TGCAGCGTGGTGGGACAGATCAACACTGAAGCTTTCTTT. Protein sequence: CSVVGQINTEAFF.

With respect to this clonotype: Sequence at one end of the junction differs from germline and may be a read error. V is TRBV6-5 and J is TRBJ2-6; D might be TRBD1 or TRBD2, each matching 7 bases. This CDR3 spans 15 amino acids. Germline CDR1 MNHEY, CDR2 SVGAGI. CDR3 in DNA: TGTGCCAGCAGTTACACAGGGGCGGGGGCCAACGTCCTTACTTTC. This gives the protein CASSYTGAGANVLTF.